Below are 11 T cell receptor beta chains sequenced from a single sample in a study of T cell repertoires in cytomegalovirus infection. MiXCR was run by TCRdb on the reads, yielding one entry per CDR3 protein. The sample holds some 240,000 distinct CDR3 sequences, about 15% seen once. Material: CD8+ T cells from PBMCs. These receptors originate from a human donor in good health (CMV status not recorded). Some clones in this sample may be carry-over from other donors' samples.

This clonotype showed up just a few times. CDR3 amino acids: CASSFLDEQYF. CDR3 coding DNA: TGTGCCAGCAGCTTTTTAGACGAGCAGTACTTC. The rearrangement joins TRBV7-4 to TRBJ2-7; D gene unclear. The CDR3 is 11 residues long. Per germline, CDR1 SGHVT and CDR2 SQSDAQ. Deletions cut 3 bases from V and 5 bases from J, with 5 bases between.

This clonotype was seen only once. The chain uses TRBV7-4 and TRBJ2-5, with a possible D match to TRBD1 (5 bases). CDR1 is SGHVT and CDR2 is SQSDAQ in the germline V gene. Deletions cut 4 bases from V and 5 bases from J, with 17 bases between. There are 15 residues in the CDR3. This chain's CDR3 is CASSSPPGLWETQYF. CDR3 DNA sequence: TGTGCCAGCAGCTCCCCACCAGGGTTGTGGGAGACCCAGTACTTC.

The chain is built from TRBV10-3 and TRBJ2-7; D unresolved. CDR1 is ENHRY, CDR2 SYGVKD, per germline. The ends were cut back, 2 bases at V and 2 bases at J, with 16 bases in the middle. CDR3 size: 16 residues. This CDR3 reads CAISEVNGYAAYEQYF. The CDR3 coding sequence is TGTGCCATCAGTGAGGTTAACGGGTATGCGGCCTACGAGCAGTACTTC.

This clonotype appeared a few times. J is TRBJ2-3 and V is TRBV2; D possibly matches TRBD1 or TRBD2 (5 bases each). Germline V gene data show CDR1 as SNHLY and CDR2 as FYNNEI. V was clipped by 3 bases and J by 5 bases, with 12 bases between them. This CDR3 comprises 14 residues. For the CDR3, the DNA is TGTGCCAGCAGTGAGACGGGACCGGGAGATACGCAGTATTTT. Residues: CASSETGPGDTQYF.

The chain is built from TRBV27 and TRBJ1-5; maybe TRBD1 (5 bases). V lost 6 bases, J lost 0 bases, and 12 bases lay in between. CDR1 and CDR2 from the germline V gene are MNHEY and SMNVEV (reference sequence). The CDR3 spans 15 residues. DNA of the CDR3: TGTGCCAGCAGGTGGACACTGTATAGCAATCAGCCCCAGCATTTT. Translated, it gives CASRWTLYSNQPQHF.

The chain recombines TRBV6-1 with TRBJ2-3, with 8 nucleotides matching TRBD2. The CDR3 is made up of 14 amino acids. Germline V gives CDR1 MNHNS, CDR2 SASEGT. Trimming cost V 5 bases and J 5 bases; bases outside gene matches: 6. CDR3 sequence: CASSKRGGGDTQYF. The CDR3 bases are TGTGCCAGCAGTAAACGGGGGGGCGGAGATACGCAGTATTTT.

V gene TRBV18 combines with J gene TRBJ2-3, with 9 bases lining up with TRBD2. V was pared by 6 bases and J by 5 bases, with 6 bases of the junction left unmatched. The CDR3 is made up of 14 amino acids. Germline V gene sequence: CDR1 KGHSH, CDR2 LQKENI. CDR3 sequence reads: CASSHAGGQDTQYF. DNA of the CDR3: TGTGCCAGCTCCCACGCGGGAGGGCAAGATACGCAGTATTTT.

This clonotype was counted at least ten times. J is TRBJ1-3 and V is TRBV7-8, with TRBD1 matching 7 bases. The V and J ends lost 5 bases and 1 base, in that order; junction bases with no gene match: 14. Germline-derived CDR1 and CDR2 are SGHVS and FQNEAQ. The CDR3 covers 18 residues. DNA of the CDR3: TGTGCCAGCAGCGGACTTGGACAGGCCGGAGGGTCTGGAAACACCATATATTTT. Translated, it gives CASSGLGQAGGSGNTIYF.

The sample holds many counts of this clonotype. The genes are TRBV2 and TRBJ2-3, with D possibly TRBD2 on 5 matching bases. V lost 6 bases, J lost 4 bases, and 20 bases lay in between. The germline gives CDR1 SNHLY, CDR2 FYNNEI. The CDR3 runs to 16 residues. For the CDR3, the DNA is TGTGCCAGCAGGGAGGCCCAGACAAGAACCGCAGATACGCAGTATTTT. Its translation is CASREAQTRTADTQYF.

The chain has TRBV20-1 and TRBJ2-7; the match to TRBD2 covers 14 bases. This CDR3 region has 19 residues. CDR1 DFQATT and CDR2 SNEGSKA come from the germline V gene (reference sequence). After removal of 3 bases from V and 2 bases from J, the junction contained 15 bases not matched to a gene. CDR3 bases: TGCAGTGCTAGGGAAACCGGGACTAGCGGGGGCCGCCTACCCTACGAGCAGTACTTC. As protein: CSARETGTSGGRLPYEQYF.

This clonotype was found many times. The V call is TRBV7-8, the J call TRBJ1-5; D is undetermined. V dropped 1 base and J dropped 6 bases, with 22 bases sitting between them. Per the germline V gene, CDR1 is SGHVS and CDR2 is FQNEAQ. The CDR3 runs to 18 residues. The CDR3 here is CASSLDPVSDYIRQPQHF. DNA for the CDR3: TGTGCCAGCAGCTTAGACCCTGTTTCGGACTATATCCGTCAGCCCCAGCATTTT.